The 17 T cell receptor beta chains listed next were all sequenced from one sample in a study of blood T cells in healthy people across ages. The use of a sample-barcoded 5' primer and a J-beta primer mix characterized a second PCR of about 6 to 12 cycles. TCRdb called the 5' RACE reads again in MiXCR, with one record for every CDR3 protein. This table has about 1,800,000 distinct CDR3 sequences, 28% appearing once. Sequenced material: blood. The source is a woman younger than 45 in good health.

V gene TRBV20-1 combines with J gene TRBJ1-5; D gene ambiguous. CDR1 and CDR2 (germline): DFQATT, SNEGSKA (reference sequence). V was cut by 5 bases and J by 2 bases, with 13 bases left in between. The CDR3 extends over 14 amino acids. CDR3 nucleotides: TGCAGTGCTCAGGTAGCGGGTCGCAATCAGCCCCAGCATTTT. Translated, it gives CSAQVAGRNQPQHF.

V gene TRBV12-3 or TRBV12-4 combines with J gene TRBJ1-2; 9 bases are a match to TRBD1. This CDR3 has 16 residues. The V and J ends lost 5 bases and 0 bases, in that order; junction bases with no gene match: 7. This chain's CDR3 is CASSPGQGLANYGYTF. The CDR3 DNA follows: TGTGCCAGCAGTCCCGGACAGGGGTTAGCTAACTATGGCTACACCTTC.

The table lists this clonotype with many counts. The CDR3 reads CASSFWREEDEQFF. CDR3 bases: TGCGCCAGCAGCTTCTGGCGGGAGGAGGATGAGCAGTTCTTC. The rearrangement joins TRBV5-1 to TRBJ2-1, with 8 bases that match TRBD2. Germline V lookup: CDR1 SGHRS, CDR2 YFSETQ. The CDR3 totals 14 residues. Trimming at V came to 2 bases and at J to 8 bases, leaving 6 bases not matched to a gene.

As concerns this clonotype: A much larger clone differs from this one at a single base, so this may be a read error. Here the CDR3 DNA reads TGTGCCATCGCGAGACAGGGGACCCAAGAGACCCAGTTCTTC. It translates to CAIARQGTQETQFF. The chain links TRBV10-3 to TRBJ2-5; 8 bases map to TRBD1. The tail of the sequence fits TRBJ2-1 better, so the J call may be wrong. This CDR3 has 14 amino acids. Looked up from germline, CDR1 is ENHRY and CDR2 is SYGVKD.

This clonotype was seen only a few times. The J gene is TRBJ2-7, the V gene TRBV25-1, with a possible D match to TRBD1 (5 bases). Trimming removed 6 bases at V and 3 bases at J, with 15 bases between. Germline-derived CDR1 and CDR2 are MGHDK and SYGVNS. This CDR3 is 14 amino acids long. The DNA of the CDR3 is TGTGCCAGCAGGGCCCCCTCGACAGACTACGAGCAGTACTTC. It is translated as CASRAPSTDYEQYF.

This clonotype was picked up a small number of times. The chain combines TRBV20-1 with TRBJ1-1; D not resolved. V was clipped by 6 bases and J by 1 base, with 9 bases between them. The germline V gene has CDR1 DFQATT and CDR2 SNEGSKA (reference sequence). This CDR3 has 12 residues. The CDR3 DNA reads as TGCAGTGCCGTGTGGGGGAACACTGAAGCTTTCTTT. Protein: CSAVWGNTEAFF.

This clonotype was recorded a few times. The chain is built from TRBV11-3 and TRBJ2-1, with D maybe TRBD2 (7 bases). This CDR3 spans 15 amino acids. Germline V gene lookup returns CDR1 SGHNT and CDR2 YENEEA. V lost 3 bases to trimming and J lost 5 bases, with 14 bases between them. CDR3 nucleotide sequence: TGTGCCAGCAGCTTCGGCGGGGGCCGACACAATGAGCAGTTCTTC. Translation: CASSFGGGRHNEQFF.

This chain connects TRBV4-1 to TRBJ2-7; possible D gene TRBD1, 5 bases. V lost 1 base and J lost 4, with 8 bases in between. The CDR3 totals 13 residues. Germline V gives CDR1 MGHRA, CDR2 YSYEKL. CDR3 sequence reads: CASSQAQGYEQYF. The CDR3 DNA reads as TGCGCCAGCAGCCAAGCTCAGGGTTACGAGCAGTACTTC.

This clonotype was recorded a few times. The chain employs TRBV20-1 and TRBJ1-1, with D perhaps matching TRBD1 (6 bases). CDR1 and CDR2 from the germline V gene are DFQATT and SNEGSKA (reference sequence). Trimming took 5 bases from V and 1 from J, leaving 14 bases between them. The CDR3 totals 14 residues. The DNA of the CDR3 is TGCAGTGCTGGACAGCCAACGGGGAACACTGAAGCTTTCTTT. It specifies CSAGQPTGNTEAFF.

The chain carries TRBV20-1 and TRBJ2-2, with a tentative D call TRBD1 (6 bases). Trimming took off 7 bases at V and 1 base at J, with 13 bases between the two ends. This CDR3 has 14 amino acids. Looked up from germline, CDR1 is DFQATT and CDR2 is SNEGSKA (reference sequence). The CDR3 protein is CSVSQGGNTGELFF. CDR3 nucleotides: TGCAGTGTTTCTCAAGGGGGGAACACCGGGGAGCTGTTTTTT.

This chain uses TRBV7-2 with TRBJ2-1, with TRBD2 matching over 10 bases. V shed 5 bases and J 10 bases; nucleotides not matched to a gene: 11. Germline assignment: CDR1 SGHTA and CDR2 FQGNSA. The CDR3 is made up of 15 amino acids. The CDR3 DNA sequence: TGTGCCAGCAGCCCCGGACTAGCGGAAGGGTGGGAGCAGTTCTTC. Translating gives CASSPGLAEGWEQFF.

The J gene is TRBJ1-1, the V gene TRBV3-1; no firm D call. Germline lookup yields CDR1 LGHDT and CDR2 YNNKEL (reference sequence). This CDR3 has 11 amino acids. V was shortened by 0 bases and J by 11 bases, with 7 bases between the two germline ends. The CDR3 DNA reads as TGTGCCAGCAGCCAAGATCGGTCGGCTTTCTTT. Amino acid sequence: CASSQDRSAFF.

This clonotype has ten or more counts. V and J are TRBV6-5 and TRBJ2-7, with D perhaps matching TRBD1 (6 bases). V gave up 2 bases and J gave up 5 bases, with 16 bases separating them. Germline V gene sequence: CDR1 MNHEY, CDR2 SVGAGI. The CDR3 spans 15 residues. For the CDR3, the DNA is TGTGCCAGCAGTTACGACAGGTTCGGAGTCCACGAGCAGTACTTC. Translation: CASSYDRFGVHEQYF.

As concerns this clonotype: Relative to the germline gene, one junction end is altered; a read error may explain this. V and J are TRBV15 and TRBJ2-5, with TRBD2 matching 11 bases. Gene TRBJ2-7 matches the end of the DNA better, so the J call may be wrong. Germline assignment: CDR1 LNHNV and CDR2 YYDKDF (reference sequence). The CDR3 runs 16 residues. CDR3 in amino acids: CAASRDRLAGLYEQYF. The CDR3 nucleotides read TGTGCCGCCAGCAGAGATCGACTAGCGGGGCTGTACGAGCAGTACTTC.

The J gene is TRBJ1-1, the V gene TRBV7-2; D gene uncertain. The CDR3 loop spans 13 amino acids. V was shortened by 1 base and J by 7 bases, with 10 bases between the two germline ends. Germline lookup yields CDR1 SGHTA and CDR2 FQGNSA. The CDR3 bases are TGTGCCAGCAGCTTAGACGGGCGAGGTGAAGCTTTCTTT. Translation: CASSLDGRGEAFF.

Many counts were recorded for this clonotype. The chain combines TRBV20-1 with TRBJ2-5; 7 bases line up with TRBD2. Trimming took 5 bases from V and 2 from J; bases not matched to a gene: 11. There are 15 residues in the CDR3. CDR1 and CDR2 (germline): DFQATT, SNEGSKA (reference sequence). This chain's CDR3 is CSAHSGREGQETQYF. The CDR3 DNA is TGCAGTGCTCATTCAGGGAGGGAAGGACAAGAGACCCAGTACTTC.

As concerns this clonotype: One junction end does not reproduce the germline sequence, and a read error may be involved. The rearrangement joins TRBV7-3 to TRBJ2-5; possibly TRBD2 for D (7 bases). The germline V gene encodes CDR1 SGHTA and CDR2 FQGTGA. The CDR3 sequence is 13 residues long. This CDR3 reads CASSLQGGETKYF. CDR3 nucleotides: TGTGCCAGCAGCTTACAAGGGGGGGAGACCAAGTACTTC. Based on the CDR3 plus reference TRBV7-3 and TRBJ2-5, the full variable domain is GAGVSQTPSNKVTEKGKYVELRCDPISGHTALYWYRQSLGQGPEFLIYFQGTGAADDSGLPNDRFFAVRPEGSVSTLKIQRTERGDSAVYLCASSLQGGETKYFGPGTRLLVL.